The 32 T cell receptor beta chains listed next were all sequenced from one sample in a study of T-cell reconstitution after alpha-beta-depleted transplantation in children (dated by TCRdb to the mid-2010s). The sample's treatment or condition label is to be understood as: allogeneic hematopoietic cell transplantation with graft depleted of TCRalphabeta T cells and CD19 B cells. Receptors were amplified or captured by PCR. Sequencing used an Illumina HiSeq 2500. TCR library preparation used molecular barcoding, with unique molecular identifiers applied to normalize quantification of the TCRbeta repertoire. Using fastp at Q25 and MiXCR, TCRdb reprocessed the public reads and kept productive beta chains. Each entry is one CDR3 protein sequence, shown with its most common DNA and genes. A total of fewer than 250,000 distinct CDR3 sequences appear in this sample, about a sixth of them only once. The ten largest clones add up to approximately 40% of the sample.

Sequences were derived from PBMCs, mostly from graft donor cells, sampled 360 days after TCRalphabeta/CD19-depleted stem cell transplant. These receptors all come from a male patient between 2 and 15 years old who had a stem cell transplant for acute lymphoblastic leukemia, so the T cells may come from the graft donor.

V usage is TRBV28 and J usage is TRBJ2-2, with D possibly matching TRBD1 (6 bases). V shed 6 bases and J shed 2 bases, with 13 bases lying between them. The length of the CDR3 is 15 residues. Germline V gene sequence: CDR1 MDHEN, CDR2 SYDVKM. This CDR3 reads CASRGRDINTGELFF. CDR3 coding DNA: TGTGCCAGCAGAGGTCGGGACATTAACACCGGGGAGCTGTTTTTT. Using reference TRBV28 and TRBJ2-2 for the parts outside the CDR3, the full variable domain is DVKVTQSSRYLVKRTGEKVFLECVQDMDHENMFWYRQDPGLGLRLIYFSYDVKMKEKGDIPEGYSVSREKKERFSLILESASTNQTSMYLCASRGRDINTGELFFGEGSRLTVL.

This clonotype was picked up a small number of times. The chain employs TRBV7-3 and TRBJ2-1; D unresolved. The CDR3 has 13 amino acids. Trimming cost V 4 bases and J 10 bases, with 14 bases left between them. Germline loops: CDR1 SGHTA, CDR2 FQGTGA. The CDR3 DNA sequence: TGTGCCAGCAGCTCGACTGGCCCAAGGGAGCAGTTCTTC. It yields the protein CASSSTGPREQFF.

This chain links TRBV20-1 with TRBJ2-1; D uncertain. Germline V gene data show CDR1 as DFQATT and CDR2 as SNEGSKA (reference sequence). V was clipped by 1 base and J by 0 bases, with 13 bases between them. There are 16 residues in the CDR3. CDR3 loop: CSARVSRSGSYNEQFF. The CDR3 region has the DNA TGCAGTGCTAGAGTGTCCAGGTCCGGCTCCTACAATGAGCAGTTCTTC.

The CDR3 DNA is TGTGCCAGCAGCCCCCAGTCTAGGGACATTCAGTACTTC. Translated: CASSPQSRDIQYF. V gene TRBV7-2 combines with J gene TRBJ2-4; D not certain. Trimming shortened V by 5 bases and J by 8 bases, and 13 bases separated the two germline ends. Germline-derived CDR1 and CDR2 are SGHTA and FQGNSA. This CDR3 is 13 amino acids long. Full variable domain (remainder filled in from reference TRBV7-2 and TRBJ2-4): GAGVSQSPSNKVTEKGKDVELRCDPISGHTALYWYRQSLGQGLEFLIYFQGNSAPDKSGLPSDRFSAERTGGSVSTLTIQRTQQEDSAVYLCASSPQSRDIQYFGAGTRLSVL.

This clonotype has a handful of counts. The genes are TRBV27 and TRBJ2-7, with D possibly being TRBD2 (5 bases). V was trimmed by 0 bases and J by 12 bases, leaving 15 bases between them. The CDR3 covers 13 residues. The germline CDR1 and CDR2 sequences are MNHEY and SMNVEV (reference sequence). In DNA form, the CDR3 reads TGTGCCAGCAGTTTATCGGTGTTTGGGGAGTTGTACTTC. Translating gives CASSLSVFGELYF.

This sequence joins TRBV5-1 and TRBJ2-1; D is perhaps TRBD2 (5 bases). Per the germline V gene, CDR1 is SGHRS and CDR2 is YFSETQ. Trimming cost V 4 bases and J 7 bases, with 15 bases left between them. The CDR3 extends over 14 amino acids. Here the CDR3 DNA reads TGCGCCAGCAGCACCCCCGGGGAGTTAAATGAGCAGTTCTTC. Amino acids: CASSTPGELNEQFF.

This clonotype has more than one count but fewer than ten. The V call is TRBV20-1, the J call TRBJ2-3; 11 nucleotides match TRBD2. CDR3 size: 16 residues. In germline, CDR1 is DFQATT, CDR2 SNEGSKA (reference sequence). Germline trimming cut 2 bases from V and 2 bases from J; bases unmatched to any gene: 6. As DNA, the CDR3 is TGCAGTGCTAGACTACCGGGACTAGCGGCCACAGATACGCAGTATTTT. It translates to CSARLPGLAATDTQYF.

The chain is built from TRBV2 and TRBJ2-2; TRBD1 matches 7 bases. CDR3 size: 13 residues. Germline V gene data show CDR1 as SNHLY and CDR2 as FYNNEI. J gave up 5 bases and V 9 bases, and 6 bases lay outside the gene matches. The CDR3 sequence: CASRDSPTGELFF. As DNA, the CDR3 is TGTGCCAGTCGGGACAGCCCAACCGGGGAGCTGTTTTTT.

The chain has TRBV28 and TRBJ1-3, with D unclear. The CDR3 length is 17 residues. Germline V CDR1 and CDR2: MDHEN, SYDVKM. The V gene lost 2 bases and the J gene lost 5 bases, with 19 bases spanning the gap. This chain's CDR3 is CASSLKALLEVRNTIYF. In nucleotides, the CDR3 is TGTGCCAGCAGTTTAAAAGCCCTGCTAGAGGTCAGAAACACCATATATTTT.

The chain has TRBV7-9 and TRBJ2-1; TRBD2 agrees at 12 bases. Germline CDR1 is SEHNR and CDR2 is FQNEAQ (reference sequence). Germline trimming cut 3 bases from V and 9 bases from J; bases unmatched to any gene: 9. The CDR3 loop spans 16 amino acids. In nucleotides, the CDR3 is TGTGCCAGCAGCTTCCAACTAGCGGGGGGCCAGACTGAGCAGTTCTTC. Translation: CASSFQLAGGQTEQFF.

The chain has TRBV7-2 and TRBJ1-1; possible D gene TRBD1, 6 bases. Looked up from germline, CDR1 is SGHTA and CDR2 is FQGNSA. The V and J ends lost 5 bases and 1 base respectively, with 14 bases between them. The CDR3 loop spans 15 amino acids. The CDR3: CASSLTGQQNTEAFF. The CDR3 DNA reads as TGTGCCAGCAGCCTAACCGGACAGCAGAACACTGAAGCTTTCTTT.

The chain has TRBV4-3 and TRBJ2-2; the match to TRBD1 covers 8 bases. Per the germline V gene, CDR1 is LGHNA and CDR2 is YSLEER. The CDR3 consists of 16 residues. With V trimmed by 5 bases and J by 3 bases, 8 bases remained unmatched. CDR3 amino acids: CASSSRDRLYTGELFF. Here the CDR3 DNA reads TGCGCCAGCAGCTCCCGGGACAGGCTCTACACCGGGGAGCTGTTTTTT.

This clonotype came up many times. A read error may produce the germline difference seen at one junction end. This sequence joins TRBV6-1 and TRBJ1-6, with D maybe TRBD1 (6 bases). The CDR3 is 13 amino acids. Germline loops: CDR1 MNHNS, CDR2 SASEGT. The DNA of the CDR3 is TGTGCCAGCGGTGAACAGGGTAATTCACCCCTCCACTTT. It yields the protein CASGEQGNSPLHF.

The rearrangement joins TRBV10-3 to TRBJ1-2; 10 bases fit TRBD1. The germline CDR1 and CDR2 sequences are ENHRY and SYGVKD. J was trimmed by 6 bases and V by 0 bases; bases with no gene match: 4. This CDR3 has 15 amino acids. The CDR3 loop reads CAISESGDRGHGYTF. The CDR3 DNA follows: TGTGCCATCAGTGAGTCGGGTGACAGGGGGCATGGCTACACCTTC.

This clonotype was counted between two and nine times. The gene calls are TRBV27 and TRBJ1-5; TRBD1 aligns across 7 bases. There are 16 residues in the CDR3. Trimming removed 4 bases from V and 0 bases from J; junction bases left unmatched: 6. Germline CDR1 and CDR2: MNHEY and SMNVEV (reference sequence). CDR3 sequence (DNA): TGTGCCAGCAGTTCCAGGGGGTCCTATAGCAATCAGCCCCAGCATTTT. It yields the protein CASSSRGSYSNQPQHF.

This clonotype was found a few times. The chain uses TRBV6-5 and TRBJ1-1; no definite D call. This CDR3 has 13 amino acids. Trimming removed 2 bases from V and 1 base from J, with 5 bases in between. Germline V gene lookup returns CDR1 MNHEY and CDR2 SVGAGI. CDR3 nucleotides: TGTGCCAGCAGTTACCGGGCGAACACTGAAGCTTTCTTT. This sequence encodes CASSYRANTEAFF.

This chain connects TRBV5-5 to TRBJ1-1; D is possibly TRBD1 (5 bases). The CDR3 covers 13 residues. With 3 bases removed from V and 8 bases from J, the gap between germline ends came to 14 bases. CDR1 and CDR2 (germline): SGHKS, YYEKEE (reference sequence). The CDR3 here is CASSYQGAWEAFF. CDR3 DNA: TGTGCCAGCAGCTACCAGGGAGCGTGGGAAGCTTTCTTT. The full variable domain, rest sourced from reference TRBV5-5 and TRBJ1-1, is DAGVTQSPTHLIKTRGQQVTLRCSPISGHKSVSWYQQVLGQGPQFIFQYYEKEERGRGNFPDRFSARQFPNYSSELNVNALLLGDSALYLCASSYQGAWEAFFGQGTRLTVV.

V is TRBV11-2 and J is TRBJ2-1, with D possibly being TRBD1 (7 bases). Germline CDR1 SGHAT, CDR2 FQNNGV. The CDR3 covers 14 residues. Trimming pared 3 bases from V and 7 bases from J, leaving 13 bases between. CDR3 DNA sequence: TGTGCCAGCAGCTTGGGGGGACAGAGAAATGAGCAGTTCTTC. It is translated as CASSLGGQRNEQFF.

The gene calls are TRBV18 and TRBJ1-1; D is perhaps TRBD1 (5 bases). Germline CDR1 is KGHSH and CDR2 is LQKENI. CDR3 length equals 15 residues. V gave up 3 bases and J gave up 1 base, with 12 bases separating them. The CDR3 sequence is CASSPGQERNTEAFF. The CDR3 DNA sequence: TGTGCCAGCTCACCGGGGCAGGAAAGGAACACTGAAGCTTTCTTT.

This clonotype has more than one count but fewer than ten. CDR3 protein: CASKRSSHEQYF. Here the CDR3 DNA reads TGTGCCAGCAAAAGAAGTTCCCACGAGCAGTACTTC. This chain uses TRBV6-5 with TRBJ2-7; no clear D gene. Per germline, CDR1 MNHEY and CDR2 SVGAGI. This CDR3 contains 12 residues. Trimming took 7 bases from V and 5 from J, leaving 12 bases between them.

The V and J genes are TRBV14 and TRBJ2-1; no reliable D call. V lost 3 bases to trimming and J lost 7 bases, with 4 bases between them. Germline values: CDR1 SGHDN, CDR2 FVKESK. The CDR3 is 11 residues long. The CDR3 sequence is CASSQANEQFF. The DNA for the CDR3 is TGTGCCAGCAGCCAGGCAAATGAGCAGTTCTTC.

This clonotype was counted many times. V usage is TRBV7-9 and J usage is TRBJ1-4; possible D gene TRBD1, 5 bases. The CDR3 runs to 13 residues. Between the trimmed V and J ends, which lost 1 base and 6 bases, there was a span of 6 bases. Germline lookup yields CDR1 SEHNR and CDR2 FQNEAQ (reference sequence). The CDR3 reads CASSLGRDEKLFF. The CDR3 DNA follows: TGTGCCAGCAGCTTAGGCAGGGATGAAAAACTGTTTTTT.

This clonotype was seen a handful of times. The chain couples TRBV6-2 or TRBV6-3 to TRBJ2-4; D call uncertain. This CDR3 spans 16 amino acids. Trimming took off 4 bases at V and 4 bases at J, with 17 bases between the two ends. Germline CDR1 MNHEY, CDR2 SVGEGT. The CDR3 DNA is TGTGCCAGCAGTTCGGTCGGTGAAGGGCGAAAAAACATTCAGTACTTC. Protein sequence: CASSSVGEGRKNIQYF.

This clonotype has just a few counts. J is TRBJ2-3 and V is TRBV27; 7 bases are a match to TRBD1. Germline assignment: CDR1 MNHEY and CDR2 SMNVEV (reference sequence). The J segment lost 2 bases and the V segment lost 7 bases, leaving 12 bases of the junction unmatched. The CDR3 spans 16 residues. The CDR3 DNA sequence: TGTGCCAGCACCACAAGGTTGGACAGGAACACAGATACGCAGTATTTT. Amino acid sequence: CASTTRLDRNTDTQYF.

This clonotype was seen a few times. This rearrangement joins TRBV6-1 to TRBJ2-1; 10 bases are a match to TRBD2. Germline CDR1 MNHNS, CDR2 SASEGT. This CDR3 is built from 15 residues. V shed 5 bases, J shed 5 bases, and the junction held 6 bases outside the gene matches. The CDR3 sequence: CASSPTSGVNNEQFF. DNA for the CDR3: TGTGCCAGCAGTCCAACTAGCGGGGTAAACAATGAGCAGTTCTTC.

Many counts were recorded for this clonotype. The gene calls are TRBV20-1 and TRBJ2-2; D may be TRBD1 (5 bases). The CDR3 totals 15 residues. Per the germline V gene, CDR1 is DFQATT and CDR2 is SNEGSKA (reference sequence). Trimming took 0 bases from V and 4 from J, leaving 12 bases between them. This chain's CDR3 is CSAREQVTGTGELFF. In DNA form, the CDR3 reads TGCAGTGCTAGAGAACAGGTTACGGGCACCGGGGAGCTGTTTTTT.

The chain joins TRBV13 to TRBJ2-5; maybe TRBD2 (5 bases). Germline V CDR1 and CDR2: PRHDT, FYEKMQ (reference sequence). The ends were cut back, 5 bases at V and 5 bases at J, with 15 bases in the middle. The CDR3 runs to 14 residues. Written as DNA, the CDR3 is TGTGCCAGCAGCCTTACCCTAGCCGCCGAGACCCAGTACTTC. Translating gives CASSLTLAAETQYF.

The chain carries TRBV6-5 and TRBJ2-7; 8 positions agree with TRBD2. The V gene's germline CDR1 is MNHEY and CDR2 SVGAGI. V dropped 2 bases and J dropped 2; count of bases not matched to a gene: 11. This CDR3 has 17 residues. The CDR3 protein is CASSYGLAGPWAYEQYF. Here the CDR3 DNA reads TGTGCCAGCAGTTACGGGCTAGCGGGTCCATGGGCCTACGAGCAGTACTTC.

This chain links TRBV10-1 with TRBJ2-5; perhaps D is TRBD1 or TRBD2 (5 bases each). Germline V gene lookup returns CDR1 WNHNN and CDR2 SYGVQD (reference sequence). Trimming removed 1 base from V and 7 bases from J, with 10 bases in between. The CDR3 has 13 residues. The CDR3 is CASSEWFGGTQYF. The CDR3 bases are TGCGCCAGCAGTGAGTGGTTTGGGGGGACCCAGTACTTC.

This clonotype was seen a handful of times. The J gene is TRBJ1-2, the V gene TRBV12-3 or TRBV12-4; 8 bases are a match to TRBD1. Trimming removed 6 bases from V and 7 bases from J; junction bases left unmatched: 10. The CDR3 runs 14 residues. CDR3 region: CASSQQGQGAGYTF. CDR3 DNA sequence: TGTGCCAGCAGCCAACAAGGACAGGGCGCTGGCTACACCTTC.

The rearrangement joins TRBV28 to TRBJ2-7; D might be TRBD1 or TRBD2, each matching 5 bases. Per germline, CDR1 MDHEN and CDR2 SYDVKM. Trimming pared 6 bases from V and 2 bases from J, leaving 11 bases between. The CDR3 sequence is 13 residues long. The CDR3 is CASRSGTPYEQYF. The CDR3 nucleotides are TGTGCCAGCAGGTCGGGGACCCCCTACGAGCAGTACTTC.

This chain joins TRBV9 and TRBJ2-3; D gene unclear. The CDR3 extends over 16 amino acids. Per the germline V gene, CDR1 is SGDLS and CDR2 is YYNGEE. V was cut by 4 bases and J by 6 bases, with 21 bases left in between. CDR3 loop: CASSPQNPYPRDTQYF. DNA of the CDR3: TGTGCCAGCAGCCCGCAGAACCCCTACCCTCGGGATACGCAGTATTTT.